This passage covers 23 T cell receptor beta chains from one sample sequenced in a study of blood T cell repertoires in COVID-19. Generated by immunoSEQ multiplex PCR, the TCRdb table keeps only in-frame clones and is missing some. The table includes under 200,000 clones, more than 75% detected once. The sequencing sample was made of peripheral blood. Every receptor here comes from a woman aged 50 to 60 with COVID-19, enrolled during active disease.

The V and J genes are TRBV7-8 and TRBJ2-7; no clear D. Germline CDR1 is SGHVS and CDR2 is FQNEAQ. This CDR3 comprises 14 residues. V lost 5 bases and J 2 bases, leaving 13 bases between the germline ends. Here the CDR3 DNA reads TGTGCCAGCAGCCCGATTGGGCCAGCCTACGAGCAGTACTTC. Translating it yields CASSPIGPAYEQYF.

V and J are TRBV10-3 and TRBJ1-3; unclear D gene. CDR1 ENHRY and CDR2 SYGVKD come from the germline V gene. V lost 0 bases and J 0 bases, leaving 9 bases between the germline ends. The CDR3 totals 16 residues. The CDR3 region is CAISESSTYSGNTIYF. In nucleotides, the CDR3 is TGTGCCATCAGTGAGTCGTCGACATACTCTGGAAACACCATATATTTT.

This clone has a single count. The rearrangement joins TRBV28 to TRBJ2-1; 8 bases fit TRBD2. The V segment lost 3 bases and the J segment 7 bases; nucleotides outside the gene matches: 8. The CDR3 has 15 amino acids. The germline gives CDR1 MDHEN, CDR2 SYDVKM. CDR3 in DNA: TGTGCCAGCAGTTTTAGCGGGACTCCCCCAAATGAGCAGTTCTTC. This codes for CASSFSGTPPNEQFF.

The chain is built from TRBV10-3 and TRBJ2-6, with unresolved D. V shed 4 bases and J shed 1 base, with 8 bases lying between them. The CDR3 runs 15 residues. Germline CDR1 reads ENHRY; CDR2 reads SYGVKD. The CDR3 is CAISAHVSGANVLTF. As DNA, the CDR3 is TGTGCCATCAGTGCACATGTGTCTGGGGCCAACGTCCTGACTTTC.

V and J are TRBV29-1 and TRBJ2-7; 12 nucleotides align to TRBD2. This CDR3 has 17 residues. V dropped 0 bases and J dropped 5; count of bases not matched to a gene: 11. Germline values: CDR1 SQVTM, CDR2 ANQGSEA. CDR3 protein: CSVEDGWTSGALNEQYF. For the CDR3, the DNA is TGCAGCGTTGAAGATGGTTGGACTAGCGGGGCACTGAACGAGCAGTACTTC.

The rearrangement joins TRBV28 to TRBJ2-1, with D hard to call. Trimming took off 6 bases at V and 8 bases at J, with 8 bases between the two ends. This CDR3 contains 11 residues. Germline loops: CDR1 MDHEN, CDR2 SYDVKM. This CDR3 is CASRSPDEQFF. As DNA, the CDR3 is TGTGCCAGCAGATCCCCGGATGAGCAGTTCTTC.

J is TRBJ1-4 and V is TRBV4-3; D might be TRBD1 (5 bases). Trimming stripped 0 bases from V and 2 bases from J, with 13 bases between. CDR3 length: 17 amino acids. Looked up from germline, CDR1 is LGHNA and CDR2 is YSLEER. CDR3 residues: CASSQDGAGRTNEKLFF. In DNA, the CDR3 is TGCGCCAGCAGCCAAGACGGTGCGGGACGGACTAATGAAAAACTGTTTTTT.

This chain connects TRBV6-6 to TRBJ2-1; 10 bases match TRBD1. CDR3 length equals 15 residues. The ends lost 5 bases at V and 2 bases at J; junction bases unmatched: 3. Per germline, CDR1 MNHNY and CDR2 SVGAGI (reference sequence). The CDR3 protein is CASSHGQGAYNEQFF. The CDR3 DNA reads TGTGCCAGCAGTCATGGACAGGGGGCCTACAATGAGCAGTTCTTC.

This clone was observed a few times. This rearrangement joins TRBV30 to TRBJ1-4; 7 nucleotides align to TRBD1. The length of the CDR3 is 19 residues. V shed 4 bases and J 0 bases; nucleotides not matched to a gene: 17. CDR1 and CDR2 from the germline V gene are GTSNPN and SVGIG (reference sequence). Written as DNA, the CDR3 is TGTGCCTGGACCCGGCGAGGGGGCTGGGTGTCTTCAACTAATGAAAAACTGTTTTTT. It encodes CAWTRRGGWVSSTNEKLFF.

V is TRBV6-5 and J is TRBJ2-1; D unresolved. Germline V CDR1 and CDR2: MNHEY, SVGAGI. The CDR3 loop spans 14 amino acids. The ends were cut back, 5 bases at V and 10 bases at J, with 18 bases in the middle. CDR3 in DNA: TGTGCCAGCAGTAACGATCCAGGATTTTTCGAGCAGTTCTTC. It codes for CASSNDPGFFEQFF.

The chain combines TRBV5-8 with TRBJ1-1, with a possible D match to TRBD1 (6 bases). The germline V gene encodes CDR1 SGHTS and CDR2 YDEGEE. V gave up 6 bases and J gave up 11 bases, with 17 bases separating them. The CDR3 totals 12 residues. The CDR3 is CASIAGARWAFF. As DNA, the CDR3 is TGTGCCAGCATCGCAGGGGCGCGGTGGGCTTTCTTT.

The chain recombines TRBV4-2 with TRBJ1-5; 11 bases are a match to TRBD1. Germline trimming cut 0 bases from V and 7 bases from J; bases unmatched to any gene: 5. The CDR3 spans 16 residues. Germline loops: CDR1 LGHNA, CDR2 YNFKEQ. CDR3 in amino acids: CASSQDGTGGGQPQHF. The DNA for the CDR3 is TGTGCCAGCAGCCAAGATGGGACAGGGGGGGGGCAGCCCCAGCATTTT.

The J gene is TRBJ2-1, the V gene TRBV10-1; D unclear. V lost 3 bases and J 2 bases, leaving 8 bases between the germline ends. CDR1 is WNHNN and CDR2 is SYGVQD in the germline V gene (reference sequence). CDR3 size: 14 residues. CDR3 amino acids: CASSDSTAYNEQFF. The CDR3 bases are TGCGCCAGCAGTGATAGTACTGCCTACAATGAGCAGTTCTTC.

The chain carries TRBV5-4 and TRBJ2-5; 7 bases are a match to TRBD2. Per the germline V gene, CDR1 is SGHNT and CDR2 is YYREEE (reference sequence). This CDR3 contains 14 residues. V was pared by 4 bases and J by 4 bases, with 7 bases of the junction left unmatched. CDR3 DNA: TGTGCCAGCAGCCCACCGGGGGGTGTAGAGACCCAGTACTTC. Protein product: CASSPPGGVETQYF.

V usage is TRBV6-5 and J usage is TRBJ2-3; 8 bases map to TRBD1. CDR1 and CDR2 (germline): MNHEY, SVGAGI. CDR3 length: 15 residues. V was clipped by 6 bases and J by 1 base; unmatched bases: 6. The CDR3 DNA is TGTGCCAGCAGCCGTAACAGGGGGGGCACAGATACGCAGTATTTT. As protein: CASSRNRGGTDTQYF.

This clone was recorded once. This chain joins TRBV18 and TRBJ2-3; tentative D call: TRBD2 (5 bases). The CDR3 runs 14 residues. Germline-derived CDR1 and CDR2 are KGHSH and LQKENI. Deletions cut 6 bases from V and 0 bases from J, with 10 bases between. The CDR3 loop is CASSLTRSTDTQYF. CDR3 bases: TGTGCCAGCTCTCTCACTAGAAGCACAGATACGCAGTATTTT.

The rearrangement links TRBV6-1 to TRBJ2-1; perhaps TRBD1 as D (6 bases). V was clipped by 0 bases and J by 5 bases, with 11 bases between them. Per germline, CDR1 MNHNS and CDR2 SASEGT. The CDR3 totals 15 residues. The CDR3 loop is CASSEAYRVDNEQFF. CDR3 nucleotides: TGTGCCAGCAGTGAAGCCTACAGGGTAGACAATGAGCAGTTCTTC.

This clone was observed a single time. The chain carries TRBV12-5 and TRBJ1-3; no firm D call. This CDR3 spans 14 amino acids. The V end was cut by 4 bases, the J end by 3 bases, with 10 bases between. Germline values: CDR1 LGHNT, CDR2 FRNRAP. This CDR3 is CASGSGVFGNTIYF. The DNA for the CDR3 is TGTGCTAGTGGTTCCGGGGTTTTTGGAAACACCATATATTTT.

This chain links TRBV10-1 with TRBJ2-1, with 12 positions matching TRBD2. The ends lost 2 bases at V and 7 bases at J; junction bases unmatched: 15. Germline CDR1 reads WNHNN; CDR2 reads SYGVQD (reference sequence). This CDR3 region has 19 residues. CDR3 protein: CASSERTSGVRLVQNEQFF. CDR3 nucleotide sequence: TGCGCCAGCAGTGAGCGGACTAGCGGGGTTCGCTTGGTCCAAAATGAGCAGTTCTTC.

V and J are TRBV27 and TRBJ2-1, with TRBD1 matching 9 bases. The germline V gene has CDR1 MNHEY and CDR2 SMNVEV (reference sequence). After removal of 3 bases from V and 1 base from J, the junction contained 7 bases not matched to a gene. The CDR3 extends over 17 amino acids. The CDR3 DNA sequence: TGTGCCAGCAGTTTCTCCGGACAGGGGTATTCCTACAATGAGCAGTTCTTC. This encodes CASSFSGQGYSYNEQFF.

V is TRBV5-1 and J is TRBJ2-7; the match to TRBD1 covers 11 bases. CDR1 and CDR2 (germline): SGHRS, YFSETQ. This CDR3 contains 16 residues. V trimming: 4 bases; J trimming: 3 bases; junction bases outside the gene matches: 9. CDR3 loop: CASSGTGGSRVYEQYF. The CDR3 nucleotides are TGCGCCAGCAGCGGGACAGGGGGTTCGAGGGTCTACGAGCAGTACTTC. The complete variable domain, with remaining parts taken from reference TRBV5-1 and TRBJ2-7, reads KAGVTQTPRYLIKTRGQQVTLSCSPISGHRSVSWYQQTPGQGLQFLFEYFSETQRNKGNFPGRFSGRQFSNSRSEMNVSTLELGDSALYLCASSGTGGSRVYEQYFGPGTRLTVT.

The rearrangement links TRBV5-1 to TRBJ1-4; 8 positions agree with TRBD1. V was pared by 4 bases and J by 11 bases, with 7 bases of the junction left unmatched. There are 13 residues in the CDR3. CDR1 and CDR2 from the germline V gene are SGHRS and YFSETQ. The CDR3 DNA follows: TGCGCCAGCAGCCAAGGACAGGGTGGGAAACTGTTTTTT. As protein: CASSQGQGGKLFF. Combining the CDR3 with reference TRBV5-1 and TRBJ1-4 gives the whole variable domain KAGVTQTPRYLIKTRGQQVTLSCSPISGHRSVSWYQQTPGQGLQFLFEYFSETQRNKGNFPGRFSGRQFSNSRSEMNVSTLELGDSALYLCASSQGQGGKLFFGSGTQLSVL.

The chain carries TRBV2 and TRBJ1-2; the match to TRBD1 covers 7 bases. CDR1 is SNHLY and CDR2 is FYNNEI in the germline V gene. Trimming at V came to 9 bases and at J to 1 base, leaving 8 bases not matched to a gene. The CDR3 is 14 residues long. The CDR3 is CASGRGQNNYGYTF. The CDR3 DNA follows: TGTGCCAGTGGTCGGGGACAGAATAACTATGGCTACACCTTC.